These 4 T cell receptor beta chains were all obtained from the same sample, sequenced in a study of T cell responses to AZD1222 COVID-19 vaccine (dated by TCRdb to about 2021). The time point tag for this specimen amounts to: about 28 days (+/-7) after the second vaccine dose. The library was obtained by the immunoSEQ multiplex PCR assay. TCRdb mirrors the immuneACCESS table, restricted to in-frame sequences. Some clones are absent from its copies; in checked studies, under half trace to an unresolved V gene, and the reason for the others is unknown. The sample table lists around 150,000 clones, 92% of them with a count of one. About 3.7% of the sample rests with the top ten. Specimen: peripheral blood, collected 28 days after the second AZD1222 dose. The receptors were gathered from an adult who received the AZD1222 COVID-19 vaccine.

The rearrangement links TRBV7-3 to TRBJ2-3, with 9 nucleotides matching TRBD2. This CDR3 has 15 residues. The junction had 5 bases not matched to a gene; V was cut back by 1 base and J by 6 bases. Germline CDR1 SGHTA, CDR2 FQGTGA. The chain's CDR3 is CASSLSSGSGDTQYF. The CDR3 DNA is TGTGCCAGCAGCTTAAGTAGCGGGAGTGGGGATACGCAGTATTTT. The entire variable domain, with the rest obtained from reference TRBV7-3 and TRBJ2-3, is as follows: GAGVSQTPSNKVTEKGKYVELRCDPISGHTALYWYRQSLGQGPEFLIYFQGTGAADDSGLPNDRFFAVRPEGSVSTLKIQRTERGDSAVYLCASSLSSGSGDTQYFGPGTRLTVL.

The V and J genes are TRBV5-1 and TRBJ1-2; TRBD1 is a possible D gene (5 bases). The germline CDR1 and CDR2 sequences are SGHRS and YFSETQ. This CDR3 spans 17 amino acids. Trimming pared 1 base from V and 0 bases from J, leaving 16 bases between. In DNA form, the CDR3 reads TGCGCCAGCAGCTTGCGGGGGGGACCGGGACCTAACTATGGCTACACCTTC. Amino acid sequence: CASSLRGGPGPNYGYTF.

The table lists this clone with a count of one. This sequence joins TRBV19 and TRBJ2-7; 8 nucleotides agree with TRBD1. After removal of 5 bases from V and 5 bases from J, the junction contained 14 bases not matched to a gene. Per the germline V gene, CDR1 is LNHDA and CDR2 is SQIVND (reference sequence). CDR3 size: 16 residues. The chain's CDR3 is CASSADRHRGTDEQYF. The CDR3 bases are TGTGCCAGTAGTGCCGACCGCCACAGGGGGACGGACGAGCAGTACTTC. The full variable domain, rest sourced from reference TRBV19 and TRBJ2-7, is DGGITQSPKYLFRKEGQNVTLSCEQNLNHDAMYWYRQDPGQGLRLIYYSQIVNDFQKGDIAEGYSVSREKKESFPLTVTSAQKNPTAFYLCASSADRHRGTDEQYFGPGTRLTVT.

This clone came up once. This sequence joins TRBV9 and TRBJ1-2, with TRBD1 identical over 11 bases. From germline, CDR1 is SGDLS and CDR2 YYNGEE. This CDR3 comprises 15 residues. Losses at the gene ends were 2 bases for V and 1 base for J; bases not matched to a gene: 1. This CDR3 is CASSVGQGVNYGYTF. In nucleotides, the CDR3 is TGTGCCAGCAGCGTGGGACAGGGGGTTAACTATGGCTACACCTTC.